Below, one TCR beta chain is given with its context. The antigen is unknown. This CDR3 is 16 amino acids long. Unmatched junction bases numbered 7, after V lost 4 bases and J lost 0 bases. The germline gives CDR1 SGDLS, CDR2 YYNGEE. TCRdb keeps only in-frame clones here, not all; method: immunoSEQ multiplex PCR. Here the sample spans some 2.1 million clones, about 94% being singletons. This sample stems from a study of shared clonotypes between healthy human individuals. Looking at the study overall: There were three CD4 naive, three CD4 memory, two CD8 naive and one CD8 memory plates per donor. The study's findings and limits: Richness estimates generally favored naive over memory subsets.

The naive CD8 fraction comprised CD45RO-negative cells positively selected for CCR7 and excluded terminally differentiated effector memory CD45RA+ cells. This receptor was identified in a man aged 18-30 years in good health. Some clones in this sample may be carry-over from other donors' samples. Sequencing input: naive CD8+ T cells from PBMCs. The J gene is TRBJ1-3, the V gene TRBV9; 7 bases align to TRBD1. The CDR3 nucleotides read TGTGCCAGCAGCTCGGACAGGAGAGCCTCTGGAAACACCATATATTTT. As protein: CASSSDRRASGNTIYF.